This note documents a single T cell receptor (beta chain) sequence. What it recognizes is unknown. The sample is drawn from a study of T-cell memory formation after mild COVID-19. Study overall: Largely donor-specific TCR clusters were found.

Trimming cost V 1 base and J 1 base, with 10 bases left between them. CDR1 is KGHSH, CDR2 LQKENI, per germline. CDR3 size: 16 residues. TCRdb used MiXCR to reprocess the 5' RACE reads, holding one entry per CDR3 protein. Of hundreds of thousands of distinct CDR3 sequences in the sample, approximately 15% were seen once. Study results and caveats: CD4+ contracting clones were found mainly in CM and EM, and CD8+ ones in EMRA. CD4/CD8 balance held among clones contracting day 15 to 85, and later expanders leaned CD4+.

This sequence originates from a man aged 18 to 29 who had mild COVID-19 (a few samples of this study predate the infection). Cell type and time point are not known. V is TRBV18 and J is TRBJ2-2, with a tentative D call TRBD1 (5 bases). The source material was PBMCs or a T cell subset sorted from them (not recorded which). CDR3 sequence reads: CASSPRSQGNTGELFF. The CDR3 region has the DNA TGTGCCAGCTCACCACGTAGCCAGGGGAACACCGGGGAGCTGTTTTTT.